This TCR beta chain is drawn from a study of cytomegalovirus exposure and HLA in healthy donors. PCR amplification relied on 60 Vbeta primers (plus 13 Jbeta primers). Generated by immunoSEQ multiplex PCR, the TCRdb table keeps only in-frame clones and is missing some. The repertoire holds about 140,000 clones, with about 80% as singletons. This CDR3 is 13 amino acids long. The germline V gene has CDR1 SGHAT and CDR2 FQNNGV. The V and J ends lost 3 bases and 5 bases respectively, with 10 bases between them. The rearrangement uses TRBV11-2 and TRBJ1-1; weak D call: TRBD1 (6 bases). The sample was PBMCs. This clonotype was obtained from a man in his forties in good health and CMV-seronegative. CDR3 bases: TGTGCCAGCAGCTTTCTGGGGGCTACTGAAGCTTTCTTT. Translating it yields CASSFLGATEAFF.